A selection of T cell receptor beta chains follows, all from one sample in a study of T cell repertoires in cytomegalovirus infection. TCRdb re-derived calls from the reads in MiXCR, one entry per CDR3 protein. The sample records some 800,000 distinct CDR3 sequences, 29% being singletons. Their target antigens are unknown. The sequencing used cultured CD8+ T cells from PBMCs, collected from culture after CMV antigen stimulation. The receptor set was obtained from a human donor in good health (CMV status not recorded). Some clones in this sample may be carry-over from other donors' samples. Both conserved end residues are part of each CDR3. The order of the fields is D gene, clone size, J gene, V gene, CDR3 protein, CDR3 DNA. D genes are given only for firm matches. A row's size may be missing; if present it is once, few, many or a size class.

D: .; size: many; J: TRBJ1-1; V: TRBV7-2; CDR3: CASSPESWNTEAFF; DNA: TGTGCCAGCAGCCCGGAGAGTTGGAACACTGAAGCTTTCTTT
D: .; size: .; J: TRBJ2-4; V: TRBV6-2/TRBV6-3; CDR3: CASSYLGGGENIQYF; DNA: TGTGCCAGCAGTTACCTAGGAGGCGGGGAAAACATTCAGTACTTC
D: TRBD1; size: .; J: TRBJ2-5; V: TRBV28; CDR3: CASSLETGAEETQYF; DNA: TGTGCCAGCAGCCTTGAGACAGGGGCTGAAGAGACCCAGTACTTC
D: TRBD2; size: .; J: TRBJ2-6; V: TRBV7-2; CDR3: CASSYPSGGDLSRANVLTF; DNA: TGTGCCAGCAGCTATCCTAGCGGGGGCGATCTCTCTAGGGCCAACGTCCTGACTTTC
D: .; size: many; J: TRBJ2-6; V: TRBV7-8; CDR3: CASSPSRRGSGANVLTF; DNA: TGTGCCAGCAGCCCCAGTCGTCGGGGATCTGGGGCCAACGTCCTGACTTTC
D: .; size: few; J: TRBJ2-2; V: TRBV12-3/TRBV12-4; CDR3: CASRVDLNTGELFF; DNA: TGTGCCAGCAGGGTTGACCTAAACACCGGGGAGCTGTTTTTT
D: TRBD1; size: .; J: TRBJ1-5; V: TRBV6-2/TRBV6-3; CDR3: CASSRTGVEIYSNQPQHF; DNA: TGTGCCAGCAGCCGCACAGGGGTAGAAATCTATAGCAATCAGCCCCAGCATTTT
D: .; size: few; J: TRBJ1-2; V: TRBV5-1; CDR3: CASKFAGGYTF; DNA: TGCGCCAGCAAGTTTGCGGGGGGCTACACCTTC
D: .; size: .; J: TRBJ2-2; V: TRBV4-1; CDR3: CASSLRGGPGELFF; DNA: TGCGCCAGCAGCCTAAGAGGGGGGCCCGGGGAGCTGTTTTTT
D: TRBD2; size: .; J: TRBJ2-3; V: TRBV20-1; CDR3: CSARATSGESSTDTQYF; DNA: TGCAGTGCTCGTGCGACAAGCGGGGAATCTAGCACAGATACGCAGTATTTT
D: TRBD1; size: .; J: TRBJ1-2; V: TRBV27; CDR3: CASSLKGGGGYTF; DNA: TGTGCCAGCAGTTTGAAAGGGGGCGGGGGCTACACCTTC
D: .; size: few; J: TRBJ1-5; V: TRBV12-3/TRBV12-4; CDR3: CASTPTLSNQPQHF; DNA: TGTGCCAGCACACCGACTCTGAGCAATCAGCCCCAGCATTTT
D: TRBD1; size: many; J: TRBJ1-5; V: TRBV7-9; CDR3: CASSQDGDRQPQHF; DNA: TGTGCCAGCAGCCAAGATGGGGACAGGCAGCCCCAGCATTTT
D: TRBD1; size: .; J: TRBJ1-1; V: TRBV4-1; CDR3: CASSHPGTGGRDTEAFF; DNA: TGCGCCAGCAGCCATCCCGGGACAGGGGGCCGTGACACTGAAGCTTTCTTT
D: .; size: .; J: TRBJ2-5; V: TRBV7-8; CDR3: CASSVLRFPQETQYF; DNA: TGTGCCAGCAGCGTCCTCCGTTTCCCACAAGAGACCCAGTACTTC
D: .; size: .; J: TRBJ1-5; V: TRBV4-1; CDR3: CASSQEADEFAPQHF; DNA: TGCGCCAGCAGCCAAGAAGCGGACGAGTTCGCGCCCCAGCATTTT
D: .; size: few; J: TRBJ1-1; V: TRBV2; CDR3: CASRNRNPWAEAFF; DNA: TGTGCCAGCAGAAACAGGAATCCGTGGGCGGAGGCTTTCTTT
D: .; size: many; J: TRBJ2-2; V: TRBV7-2; CDR3: CASSPGPSTGELFF; DNA: TGTGCCAGCAGCCCGGGACCGTCCACCGGGGAGCTGTTTTTT
D: .; size: few; J: TRBJ1-2; V: TRBV6-5; CDR3: CASSYSGGRDYGYTF; DNA: TGTGCCAGCAGTTACTCCGGGGGAAGGGACTATGGCTACACCTTC
D: .; size: few; J: TRBJ2-4; V: TRBV27; CDR3: CATAPGATDIQYF; DNA: TGTGCCACCGCCCCGGGAGCTACGGACATTCAGTACTTC
D: .; size: few; J: TRBJ1-5; V: TRBV5-6; CDR3: CASSLKHQPQHF; DNA: TGTGCCAGCAGCTTGAAACATCAGCCCCAGCATTTT
D: TRBD1; size: .; J: TRBJ1-1; V: TRBV4-1; CDR3: CASSLRTGGGNTEAFF; DNA: TGCGCCAGCAGCCTTAGGACAGGGGGCGGTAACACTGAAGCTTTCTTT
D: TRBD1; size: .; J: TRBJ2-7; V: TRBV7-9; CDR3: CASSQQGWEQYF; DNA: TGTGCCAGCAGCCAACAGGGGTGGGAGCAGTACTTC
D: .; size: .; J: TRBJ1-2; V: TRBV2; CDR3: CASRDGYTF; DNA: TGTGCCAGCAGGGATGGCTACACCTTC
D: TRBD1; size: .; J: TRBJ2-3; V: TRBV5-1; CDR3: CASSAGQGAADTQYF; DNA: TGCGCCAGCAGCGCGGGACAGGGGGCCGCAGATACGCAGTATTTT
D: .; size: .; J: TRBJ1-2; V: TRBV7-6; CDR3: CASSLDGPNYGYTF; DNA: TGTGCCAGCAGCTTAGACGGCCCTAACTATGGCTACACCTTC
D: .; size: many; J: TRBJ2-5; V: TRBV7-9; CDR3: CASSPSGEETQYF; DNA: TGTGCCAGCAGCCCATCAGGGGAAGAGACCCAGTACTTC
D: .; size: .; J: TRBJ2-7; V: TRBV6-1; CDR3: CASSAREQYF; DNA: TGTGCCAGCAGTGCAAGGGAGCAGTACTTC
D: TRBD1; size: .; J: TRBJ1-5; V: TRBV7-2; CDR3: CASSLVEGTPTGGFNQPQHF; DNA: TGTGCCAGCAGCTTAGTCGAAGGAACTCCCACAGGGGGCTTCAATCAGCCCCAGCATTTT
D: .; size: many; J: TRBJ1-6; V: TRBV7-2; CDR3: CASSLPQGFNSPLHF; DNA: TGTGCCAGCAGTTTACCGCAGGGATTTAATTCACCCCTCCACTTT
D: TRBD1; size: .; J: TRBJ1-2; V: TRBV5-3; CDR3: CASSSGQLLYGYTF; DNA: TGTGCCAGCAGCTCGGGACAGCTCCTCTATGGCTACACCTTC
D: .; size: many; J: TRBJ2-1; V: TRBV7-9; CDR3: CASSPTTYNEQFF; DNA: TGTGCCAGCAGTCCTACGACCTACAATGAGCAGTTCTTC
D: .; size: .; J: TRBJ1-1; V: TRBV12-5; CDR3: CASGPDPEAFF; DNA: TGTGCTAGTGGTCCCGATCCTGAAGCTTTCTTT
D: .; size: .; J: TRBJ2-1; V: TRBV5-6; CDR3: CASSAGLALFF; DNA: TGTGCCAGCAGCGCGGGACTGGCTCTGTTCTTC
D: TRBD2; size: .; J: TRBJ2-1; V: TRBV6-6; CDR3: CASRVPSGVSSYNEQFF; DNA: TGTGCCAGCAGGGTCCCTAGCGGGGTAAGCTCCTACAATGAGCAGTTCTTC
D: TRBD2; size: .; J: TRBJ2-1; V: TRBV7-9; CDR3: CASSFPLAGYNEQFF; DNA: TGTGCCAGCAGCTTCCCACTAGCGGGGTACAATGAGCAGTTCTTC
D: .; size: few; J: TRBJ1-5; V: TRBV7-9; CDR3: CASCPEAGNQPQHF; DNA: TGTGCCAGCTGCCCGGAGGCAGGGAATCAGCCCCAGCATTTT